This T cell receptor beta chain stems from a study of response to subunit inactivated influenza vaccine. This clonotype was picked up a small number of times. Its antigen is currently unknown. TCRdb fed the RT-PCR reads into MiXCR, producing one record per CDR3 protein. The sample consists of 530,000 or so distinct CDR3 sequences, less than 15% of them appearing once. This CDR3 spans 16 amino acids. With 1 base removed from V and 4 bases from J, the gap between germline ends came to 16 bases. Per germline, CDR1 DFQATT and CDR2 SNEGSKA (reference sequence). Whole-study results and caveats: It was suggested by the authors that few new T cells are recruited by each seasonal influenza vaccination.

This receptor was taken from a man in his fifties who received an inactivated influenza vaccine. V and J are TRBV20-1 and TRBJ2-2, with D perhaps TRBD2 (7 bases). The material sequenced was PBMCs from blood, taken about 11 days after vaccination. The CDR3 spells CSARVFAGALTGELFF. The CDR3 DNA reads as TGCAGTGCTAGAGTATTTGCGGGGGCCCTCACCGGGGAGCTGTTTTTT.